What follows are 28 T cell receptor beta chains derived from one specimen sequenced in a study of blood T cell repertoires in COVID-19. TCRdb's copy holds only in-frame clones and misses some; the assay was immunoSEQ multiplex PCR. The table has 150,000 to 180,000 clones, 75% to 90% seen once. The material sequenced was peripheral blood. Every receptor here comes from a woman in her forties with acute or convalescent COVID-19.

The chain joins TRBV5-1 to TRBJ1-4; D is unclear. Looked up from germline, CDR1 is SGHRS and CDR2 is YFSETQ. The CDR3 spans 14 residues. Trimming stripped 0 bases from V and 4 bases from J, with 7 bases between. The CDR3 loop reads CASSLDTHNEKLFF. CDR3 nucleotide sequence: TGCGCCAGCAGCTTGGACACCCATAATGAAAAACTGTTTTTT.

V is TRBV4-2 and J is TRBJ2-1, with TRBD2 matching 9 bases. This CDR3 is built from 15 residues. V lost 0 bases and J lost 15; bases outside the gene matches: 12. Germline V gene sequence: CDR1 LGHNA, CDR2 YNFKEQ. DNA for the CDR3: TGTGCCAGCAGCCAAGACGAGACTAGCGGACTTGTGCTGTTCTTC. Amino acid sequence: CASSQDETSGLVLFF.

The chain joins TRBV6-5 to TRBJ2-7; the D gene is possibly TRBD2 (5 bases). CDR1 and CDR2 from the germline V gene are MNHEY and SVGAGI. Trimming took off 5 bases at V and 2 bases at J, with 10 bases between the two ends. This CDR3 contains 13 residues. The CDR3 sequence: CASSSEGAYEQYF. As DNA, the CDR3 is TGTGCCAGCAGTAGTGAGGGAGCCTACGAGCAGTACTTC.

This rearrangement joins TRBV6-5 to TRBJ2-2, with 8 bases identical to TRBD1. Germline CDR1 is MNHEY and CDR2 is SVGAGI. The CDR3 runs to 15 residues. J was trimmed by 3 bases and V by 6 bases; bases with no gene match: 6. The CDR3, as DNA: TGTGCCAGCAGCCAGGACAGGGCGCACACCGGGGAGCTGTTTTTT. Protein: CASSQDRAHTGELFF.

The chain links TRBV5-1 to TRBJ2-2, with TRBD1 identical over 8 bases. Germline V gene sequence: CDR1 SGHRS, CDR2 YFSETQ. Trimming cost V 3 bases and J 1 base; bases outside gene matches: 14. This CDR3 comprises 19 residues. The CDR3 reads CASSSPLNQGALNTGELFF. In DNA, the CDR3 is TGCGCCAGCAGCTCGCCCTTAAACCAGGGGGCCCTGAACACCGGGGAGCTGTTTTTT.

The chain carries TRBV28 and TRBJ1-5; 7 nucleotides align to TRBD1. CDR3 length equals 15 residues. The V gene's germline CDR1 is MDHEN and CDR2 SYDVKM. V trimming: 4 bases; J trimming: 0 bases; junction bases outside the gene matches: 3. CDR3 nucleotide sequence: TGTGCCAGCAGTTCGGGACAGCTTAGCAATCAGCCCCAGCATTTT. As protein: CASSSGQLSNQPQHF.

The rearrangement joins TRBV19 to TRBJ1-2, with unresolved D. From germline, CDR1 is LNHDA and CDR2 SQIVND (reference sequence). V lost 7 bases, J lost 0 bases, and 12 bases lay in between. CDR3 length: 14 amino acids. The CDR3 sequence is CASISPETNYGYTF. DNA for the CDR3: TGTGCCAGTATTTCCCCAGAAACTAACTATGGCTACACCTTC.

The J gene is TRBJ2-3, the V gene TRBV4-1; 13 bases fit TRBD2. This CDR3 comprises 21 residues. J gave up 7 bases and V 4 bases, and 23 bases lay outside the gene matches. The germline V gene encodes CDR1 MGHRA and CDR2 YSYEKL. CDR3 residues: CASSPRVDGLAGAWSSYTQYF. CDR3 bases: TGCGCCAGCAGCCCCCGGGTTGATGGACTAGCGGGGGCCTGGTCGTCGTATACGCAGTATTTT.

The chain has TRBV28 and TRBJ2-3, with D tentatively TRBD1 (6 bases). The germline V gene has CDR1 MDHEN and CDR2 SYDVKM. V dropped 5 bases and J dropped 4 bases, with 16 bases sitting between them. This CDR3 contains 15 residues. In DNA form, the CDR3 reads TGTGCCAGCAGTAAGACAGGAGTTTTCTCAGATACGCAGTATTTT. It specifies CASSKTGVFSDTQYF.

This chain uses TRBV28 with TRBJ1-3; TRBD1 might be the D (6 bases). Germline CDR1 and CDR2: MDHEN and SYDVKM. The CDR3 loop spans 16 amino acids. Trimming took 7 bases from V and 0 from J, leaving 16 bases between them. The CDR3 is CASTTDSKLSGNTIYF. The CDR3 nucleotides read TGTGCCAGCACCACGGACAGCAAACTCTCTGGAAACACCATATATTTT.

The rearrangement uses TRBV5-6 and TRBJ2-7, with 7 bases fitting TRBD2. The CDR3 sequence is 14 residues long. V shed 4 bases and J 3 bases; nucleotides not matched to a gene: 7. Germline V gene data show CDR1 as SGHDT and CDR2 as YYEEEE. The CDR3 DNA reads TGTGCCAGCAGCGCTAGCGGAGGCCTCTACGAGCAGTACTTC. Translating gives CASSASGGLYEQYF. Drawing the rest from reference TRBV5-6 and TRBJ2-7, the complete variable domain is DAGVTQSPTHLIKTRGQQVTLRCSPKSGHDTVSWYQQALGQGPQFIFQYYEEEERQRGNFPDRFSGHQFPNYSSELNVNALLLGDSALYLCASSASGGLYEQYFGPGTRLTVT.

The chain couples TRBV24-1 to TRBJ1-1; weak D call: TRBD1 (6 bases). The germline V and J ends were trimmed by 5 bases and 8 bases, with 17 bases remaining between them. Germline V gene sequence: CDR1 KGHDR, CDR2 SFDVKD. The CDR3 sequence is 14 residues long. The CDR3 region is CATSGDDRLSEAFF. The DNA of the CDR3 is TGTGCCACCAGTGGCGATGACAGGCTTTCCGAAGCTTTCTTT.

The chain links TRBV28 to TRBJ2-3; TRBD2 aligns across 8 bases. Germline assignment: CDR1 MDHEN and CDR2 SYDVKM. The CDR3 runs 13 residues. The CDR3, as DNA: TGTGTTACAACCGGGGGGGGCACAGATACGCAGTATTTT. Translating it yields CVTTGGGTDTQYF.

The DNA of the CDR3 is TGTGCCATCAGCGGGAGCCCCACCGGGGGCTACAATGAGCAGTTCTTC. Protein: CAISGSPTGGYNEQFF. V and J are TRBV10-3 and TRBJ2-1, with D possibly being TRBD2 (6 bases). Germline-derived CDR1 and CDR2 are ENHRY and SYGVKD. The CDR3 spans 16 residues. V was clipped by 6 bases and J by 3 bases, with 18 bases between them.

The V and J genes are TRBV29-1 and TRBJ1-4, with TRBD1 matching over 9 bases. Per the germline V gene, CDR1 is SQVTM and CDR2 is ANQGSEA. V lost 5 bases to trimming and J lost 8 bases; unmatched junction nucleotides: 9. The CDR3 consists of 14 residues. This CDR3 reads CSVSTGGFGEKLFF. The CDR3 nucleotides read TGCAGCGTTTCTACAGGGGGCTTTGGGGAAAAACTGTTTTTT.

V and J are TRBV4-1 and TRBJ2-1; D perhaps matches TRBD2 (6 bases). This CDR3 is built from 17 residues. Per germline, CDR1 MGHRA and CDR2 YSYEKL. V was trimmed by 3 bases and J by 2 bases, leaving 17 bases between them. DNA of the CDR3: TGCGCCAGCAGCCATTTAAGGCGCGGGGTAGCCTACAATGAGCAGTTCTTC. Translating it yields CASSHLRRGVAYNEQFF.

The V call is TRBV19, the J call TRBJ1-1; D is unresolved. The CDR3 is made up of 11 amino acids. Deletions cut 3 bases from V and 6 bases from J, with 5 bases between. Germline V gene data show CDR1 as LNHDA and CDR2 as SQIVND (reference sequence). For the CDR3, the DNA is TGTGCCAGTAGTATTCATGCTGAAGCTTTCTTT. Encoded protein: CASSIHAEAFF.

The chain is built from TRBV19 and TRBJ2-1; 8 bases are a match to TRBD1. The CDR3 loop spans 15 amino acids. With 4 bases clipped from V and 4 bases from J, the junction kept 6 bases outside the gene matches. Per germline, CDR1 LNHDA and CDR2 SQIVND (reference sequence). Here the CDR3 reads CASSTQGARYNEQFF. CDR3 sequence (DNA): TGTGCCAGTAGTACGCAGGGGGCGCGGTACAATGAGCAGTTCTTC.

The chain has TRBV11-2 and TRBJ1-4; D is possibly TRBD1 (6 bases). The length of the CDR3 is 16 residues. V gave up 4 bases and J gave up 6 bases, with 18 bases separating them. In germline, CDR1 is SGHAT, CDR2 FQNNGV. CDR3 sequence (DNA): TGTGCCAGCAGCTCAACCACAGGGTTTAGGGATGAAAAACTGTTTTTT. Its protein is CASSSTTGFRDEKLFF. Variable domain in full (rest from reference TRBV11-2 and TRBJ1-4): EAGVAQSPRYKIIEKRQSVAFWCNPISGHATLYWYQQILGQGPKLLIQFQNNGVVDDSQLPKDRFSAERLKGVDSTLKIQPAKLEDSAVYLCASSSTTGFRDEKLFFGSGTQLSVL.

V usage is TRBV2 and J usage is TRBJ2-2; weak D call: TRBD1 (6 bases). The CDR3 length is 15 residues. Germline V lookup: CDR1 SNHLY, CDR2 FYNNEI. Between the trimmed V and J ends, which lost 1 base and 0 bases, there was a span of 6 bases. CDR3 residues: CASSEGTANTGELFF. CDR3 coding DNA: TGTGCCAGCAGTGAAGGGACAGCGAACACCGGGGAGCTGTTTTTT.

This clone is a singleton in its sample. The J gene is TRBJ1-1, the V gene TRBV25-1; 7 bases match TRBD1. The V gene's germline CDR1 is MGHDK and CDR2 SYGVNS. The junction had 6 bases not matched to a gene; V was cut back by 4 bases and J by 1 base. The CDR3 is 15 amino acids. CDR3: CASSGRGRSNTEAFF. The CDR3, as DNA: TGTGCCAGCAGTGGCAGGGGGAGGTCGAACACTGAAGCTTTCTTT. Drawing the rest from reference TRBV25-1 and TRBJ1-1, the complete variable domain is EADIYQTPRYLVIGTGKKITLECSQTMGHDKMYWYQQDPGMELHLIHYSYGVNSTEKGDLSSESTVSRIRTEHFPLTLESARPSHTSQYLCASSGRGRSNTEAFFGQGTRLTVV.

This clone was counted a single time. The rearrangement joins TRBV9 to TRBJ1-5, with 10 bases fitting TRBD1. The CDR3 is made up of 14 amino acids. In germline, CDR1 is SGDLS, CDR2 YYNGEE. V trimming: 3 bases; J trimming: 7 bases; junction bases outside the gene matches: 4. DNA of the CDR3: TGTGCCAGCAGCGCGACAGGGGGCTGGCAGCCCCAGCATTTT. Amino acid sequence: CASSATGGWQPQHF.

This chain connects TRBV7-9 to TRBJ2-7; TRBD2 matches 9 bases. The CDR3 is made up of 17 amino acids. Germline V gene lookup returns CDR1 SEHNR and CDR2 FQNEAQ (reference sequence). V lost 5 bases, J lost 0 bases, and 11 bases stayed unmatched. The CDR3: CASSPPLAGFSSYEQYF. The CDR3 DNA reads as TGTGCCAGCAGCCCCCCCCTAGCGGGATTCAGCTCCTACGAGCAGTACTTC.

The chain uses TRBV10-3 and TRBJ1-4, with 8 nucleotides matching TRBD1. The CDR3 is 15 amino acids. The V and J ends lost 2 bases and 5 bases, in that order; junction bases with no gene match: 4. CDR1 is ENHRY, CDR2 SYGVKD, per germline. CDR3: CAISEGGQVNEKLFF. The CDR3 DNA follows: TGTGCCATCAGTGAGGGGGGACAGGTAAATGAAAAACTGTTTTTT.

The chain combines TRBV6-4 with TRBJ2-7, with D unresolved. CDR3 length: 17 amino acids. The V end was cut by 7 bases, the J end by 4 bases, with 26 bases between. CDR1 is MRHNA and CDR2 is SNTAGT in the germline V gene. The CDR3 DNA follows: TGTGCCAGCAAGCGATACCCGACCTCCCCCTTAATTTACGAGCAGTACTTC. Its translation is CASKRYPTSPLIYEQYF.

The genes are TRBV9 and TRBJ2-1; 7 bases map to TRBD2. The CDR3 is 15 residues long. From germline, CDR1 is SGDLS and CDR2 YYNGEE. Germline trimming cut 4 bases from V and 8 bases from J; bases unmatched to any gene: 12. The CDR3 DNA reads as TGTGCCAGCAGCCCACCCGGGGGGAGAGTCGATGAGCAGTTCTTC. It translates to CASSPPGGRVDEQFF.

This chain connects TRBV13 to TRBJ1-2; 9 positions agree with TRBD1. The CDR3 length is 13 residues. Germline V gene sequence: CDR1 PRHDT, CDR2 FYEKMQ (reference sequence). V lost 7 bases and J lost 6; bases outside the gene matches: 6. The CDR3 spells CASTNRGHDGYTF. DNA of the CDR3: TGTGCCAGCACTAACAGGGGGCATGATGGCTACACCTTC.

V usage is TRBV5-1 and J usage is TRBJ2-4, with TRBD2 as a possible D gene (6 bases). The CDR3 length is 15 residues. V was clipped by 0 bases and J by 0 bases, with 7 bases between them. CDR1 is SGHRS and CDR2 is YFSETQ in the germline V gene. This CDR3 reads CASSLGDSAKNIQYF. CDR3 nucleotide sequence: TGCGCCAGCAGCTTGGGGGACTCAGCCAAAAACATTCAGTACTTC.